The clone carrying this T cell receptor (beta chain) was picked up many times. Its specificity is unknown. One entry per CDR3 protein results from TCRdb running MiXCR on the 5' RACE reads. The repertoire holds 410,000 or so distinct CDR3 sequences, with around 20% as singletons. V lost 4 bases, J lost 0 bases, and 16 bases lay in between. Germline values: CDR1 SGHRS, CDR2 YFSETQ. The CDR3 has 16 amino acids. This entry comes from a study of identical twins. Findings of the study overall: Monozygotic twins shared more out-of-frame TCR alpha than recombination models predicted.

The V call is TRBV5-1, the J call TRBJ1-1, with TRBD1 as a possible D gene (6 bases). Sequenced material: naive T cells sorted from blood. The receptor comes from a man aged 45 to 65 in good health. The CDR3: CASSLYRARMNTEAFF. DNA of the CDR3: TGCGCCAGCAGCCTTTACAGGGCTCGTATGAACACTGAAGCTTTCTTT.